This T cell receptor (beta chain) comes out of a study of blood T cell repertoires in COVID-19. CDR3 size: 12 residues. V lost 1 base and J lost 6; bases outside the gene matches: 0. Germline V gene sequence: CDR1 LNHNV, CDR2 YYDKDF (reference sequence). Generated by immunoSEQ multiplex PCR, the TCRdb table keeps only in-frame clones and is missing some. Of 150,000 to 200,000 clones listed, over 85% are singletons. Material for sequencing was peripheral blood. V and J are TRBV15 and TRBJ2-7; 7 bases are shared with TRBD2. This receptor was identified in a woman in her sixties with COVID-19, enrolled during active disease. The CDR3 spells CATSRASGEQYF. The CDR3 nucleotides are TGTGCCACCAGCAGAGCTAGCGGCGAGCAGTACTTC. Using reference TRBV15 and TRBJ2-7 for the parts outside the CDR3, the full variable domain is DAMVIQNPRYQVTQFGKPVTLSCSQTLNHNVMYWYQQKSSQAPKLLFHYYDKDFNNEADTPDNFQSRRPNTSFCFLDIRSPGLGDTAMYLCATSRASGEQYFGPGTRLTVT.